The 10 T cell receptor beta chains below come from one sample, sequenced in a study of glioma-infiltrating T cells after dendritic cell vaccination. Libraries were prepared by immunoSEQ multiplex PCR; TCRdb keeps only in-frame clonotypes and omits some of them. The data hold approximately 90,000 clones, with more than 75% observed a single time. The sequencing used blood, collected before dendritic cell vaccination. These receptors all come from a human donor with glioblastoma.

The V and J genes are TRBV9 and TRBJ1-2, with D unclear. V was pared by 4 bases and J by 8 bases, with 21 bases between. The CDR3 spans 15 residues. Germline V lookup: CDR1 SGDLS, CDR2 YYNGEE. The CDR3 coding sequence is TGTGCCAGCAGCCCCCAGGTAGAAGCCGGTTGGGGCTACACCTTC. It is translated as CASSPQVEAGWGYTF.

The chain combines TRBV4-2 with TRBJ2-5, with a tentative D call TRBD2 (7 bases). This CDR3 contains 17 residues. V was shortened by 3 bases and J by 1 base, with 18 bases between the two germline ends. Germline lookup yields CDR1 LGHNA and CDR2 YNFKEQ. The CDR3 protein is CASSQAAGGGLQETQYF. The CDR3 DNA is TGTGCCAGCAGCCAGGCGGCGGGCGGGGGCCTCCAAGAGACCCAGTACTTC.

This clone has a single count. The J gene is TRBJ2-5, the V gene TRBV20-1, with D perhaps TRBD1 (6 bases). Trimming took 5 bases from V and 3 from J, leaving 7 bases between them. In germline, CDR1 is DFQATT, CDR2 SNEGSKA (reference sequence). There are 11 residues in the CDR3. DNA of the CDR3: TGCAGTGCTTACAGGGAAGAGACCCAGTACTTC. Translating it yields CSAYREETQYF.

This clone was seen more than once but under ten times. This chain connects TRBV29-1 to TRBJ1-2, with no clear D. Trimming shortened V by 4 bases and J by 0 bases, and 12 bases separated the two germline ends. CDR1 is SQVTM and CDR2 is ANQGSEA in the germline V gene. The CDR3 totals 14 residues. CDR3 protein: CSVVLTGSNYGYTF. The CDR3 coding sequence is TGCAGCGTTGTTCTTACGGGATCTAACTATGGCTACACCTTC.

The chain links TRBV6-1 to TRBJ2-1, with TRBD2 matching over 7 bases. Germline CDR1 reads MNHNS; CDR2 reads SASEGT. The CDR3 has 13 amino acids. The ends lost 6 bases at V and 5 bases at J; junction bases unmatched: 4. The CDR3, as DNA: TGTGCCAGCAGCGCGGGGGTCGACAATGAGCAGTTCTTC. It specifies CASSAGVDNEQFF.

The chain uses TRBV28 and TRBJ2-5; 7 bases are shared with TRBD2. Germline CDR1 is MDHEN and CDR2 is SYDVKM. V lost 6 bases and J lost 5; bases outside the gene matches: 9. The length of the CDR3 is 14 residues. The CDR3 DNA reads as TGTGCCAGCAGGACTCCGAGGGAGGGTGAGACCCAGTACTTC. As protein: CASRTPREGETQYF.

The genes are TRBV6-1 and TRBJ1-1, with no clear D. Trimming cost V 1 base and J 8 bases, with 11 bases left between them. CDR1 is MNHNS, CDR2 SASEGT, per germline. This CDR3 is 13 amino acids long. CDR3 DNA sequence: TGTGCCAGCAGTGAAGTGCGGGGTGTGGAAGCTTTCTTT. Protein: CASSEVRGVEAFF.

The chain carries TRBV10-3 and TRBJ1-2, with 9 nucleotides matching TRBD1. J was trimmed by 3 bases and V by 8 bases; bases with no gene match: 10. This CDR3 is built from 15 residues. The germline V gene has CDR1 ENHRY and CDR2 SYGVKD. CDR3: CAIVKGQGTDYGYTF. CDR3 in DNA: TGTGCCATCGTCAAAGGACAGGGGACTGACTATGGCTACACCTTC.

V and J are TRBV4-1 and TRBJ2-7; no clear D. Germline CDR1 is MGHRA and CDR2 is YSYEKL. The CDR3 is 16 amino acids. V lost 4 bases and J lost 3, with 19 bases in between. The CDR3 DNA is TGCGCCAGCAGCCGCGAGGCCTACACCGCCTTCTACGAGCAGTACTTC. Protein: CASSREAYTAFYEQYF.

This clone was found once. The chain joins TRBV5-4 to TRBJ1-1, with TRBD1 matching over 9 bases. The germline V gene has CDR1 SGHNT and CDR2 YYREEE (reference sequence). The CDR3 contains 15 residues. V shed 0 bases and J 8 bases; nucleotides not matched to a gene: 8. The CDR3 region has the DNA TGTGCCAGCAGCTTGGATTGGACAGGGGTCGAGGAAGCTTTCTTT. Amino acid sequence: CASSLDWTGVEEAFF.